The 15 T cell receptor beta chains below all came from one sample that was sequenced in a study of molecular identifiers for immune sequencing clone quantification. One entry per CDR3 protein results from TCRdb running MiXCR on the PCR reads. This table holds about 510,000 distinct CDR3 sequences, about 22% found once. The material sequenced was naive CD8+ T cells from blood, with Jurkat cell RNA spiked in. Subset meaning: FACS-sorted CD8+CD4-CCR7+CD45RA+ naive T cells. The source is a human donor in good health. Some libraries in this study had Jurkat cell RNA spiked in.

The chain's CDR3 is CASSQDRQGADTDTQYF. CDR3 DNA: TGCGCCAGCAGCCAAGATCGACAGGGGGCTGACACAGATACGCAGTATTTT. J is TRBJ2-3 and V is TRBV4-3; 10 bases line up with TRBD1. Germline loops: CDR1 LGHNA, CDR2 YSLEER. This CDR3 is built from 17 residues. V lost 0 bases and J lost 2; bases outside the gene matches: 5.

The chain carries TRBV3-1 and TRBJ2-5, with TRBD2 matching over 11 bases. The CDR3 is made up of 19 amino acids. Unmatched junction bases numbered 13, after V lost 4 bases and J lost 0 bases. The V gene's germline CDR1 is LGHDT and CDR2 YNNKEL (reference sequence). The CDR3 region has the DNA TGTGCCAGCAGCCGCGCCGAAATAACACTAGCGGGAGACCAAGAGACCCAGTACTTC. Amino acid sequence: CASSRAEITLAGDQETQYF.

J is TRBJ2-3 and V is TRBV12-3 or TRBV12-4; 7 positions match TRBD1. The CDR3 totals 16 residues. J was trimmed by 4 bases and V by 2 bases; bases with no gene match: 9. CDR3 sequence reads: CASSLSVTGSADTQYF. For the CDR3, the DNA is TGTGCCAGCAGTTTATCTGTGACAGGGAGCGCAGATACGCAGTATTTT.

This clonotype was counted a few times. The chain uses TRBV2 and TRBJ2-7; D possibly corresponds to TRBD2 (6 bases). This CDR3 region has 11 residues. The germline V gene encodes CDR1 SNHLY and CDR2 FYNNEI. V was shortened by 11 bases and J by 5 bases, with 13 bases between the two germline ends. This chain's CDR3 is CALQEGHEQYF. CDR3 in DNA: TGTGCCCTACAGGAGGGCCACGAGCAGTACTTC.

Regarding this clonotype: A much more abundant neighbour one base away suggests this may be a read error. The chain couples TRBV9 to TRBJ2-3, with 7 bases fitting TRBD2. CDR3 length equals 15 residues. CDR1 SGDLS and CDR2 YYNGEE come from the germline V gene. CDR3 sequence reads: CAGSGEGFPTDTQYF. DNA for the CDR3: TGTGCCGGCAGCGGGGAGGGCTTTCCGACAGATACGCAGTATTTT.

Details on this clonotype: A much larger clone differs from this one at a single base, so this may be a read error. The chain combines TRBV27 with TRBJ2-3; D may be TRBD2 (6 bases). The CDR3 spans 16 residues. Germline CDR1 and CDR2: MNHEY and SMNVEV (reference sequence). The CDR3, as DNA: TGTGCCAGCAGTTCCACTAGCATCCCTCGCACAGGTACGCAGTATTTT. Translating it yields CASSSTSIPRTGTQYF.

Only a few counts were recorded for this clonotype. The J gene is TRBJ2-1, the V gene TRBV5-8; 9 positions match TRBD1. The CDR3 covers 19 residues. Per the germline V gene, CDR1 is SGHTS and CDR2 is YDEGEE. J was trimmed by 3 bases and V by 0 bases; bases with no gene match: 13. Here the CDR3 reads CASSLGLGVPGQGYNEQFF. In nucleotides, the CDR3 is TGTGCCAGCAGCTTGGGGCTTGGGGTACCGGGACAGGGCTACAATGAGCAGTTCTTC. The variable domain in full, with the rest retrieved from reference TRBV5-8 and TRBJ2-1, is EAGVTQSPTHLIKTRGQQATLRCSPISGHTSVYWYQQALGLGLQFLLWYDEGEERNRGNFPPRFSGRQFPNYSSELNVNALELEDSALYLCASSLGLGVPGQGYNEQFFGPGTRLTVL.

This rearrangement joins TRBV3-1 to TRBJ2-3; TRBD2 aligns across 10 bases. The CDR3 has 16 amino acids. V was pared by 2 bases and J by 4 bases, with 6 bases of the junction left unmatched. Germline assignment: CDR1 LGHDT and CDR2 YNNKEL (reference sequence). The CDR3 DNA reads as TGTGCCAGCAGCCAACTAGCGGGGGTCCCTCCAGATACGCAGTATTTT. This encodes CASSQLAGVPPDTQYF.

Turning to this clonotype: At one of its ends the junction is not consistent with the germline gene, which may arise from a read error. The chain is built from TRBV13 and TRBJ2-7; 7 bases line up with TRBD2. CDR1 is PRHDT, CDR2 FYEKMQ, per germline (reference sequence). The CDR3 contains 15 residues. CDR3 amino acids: CAGSLGRGEGYEQYF. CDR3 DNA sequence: TGTGCCGGCAGCTTAGGTCGGGGGGAGGGTTACGAGCAGTACTTC.

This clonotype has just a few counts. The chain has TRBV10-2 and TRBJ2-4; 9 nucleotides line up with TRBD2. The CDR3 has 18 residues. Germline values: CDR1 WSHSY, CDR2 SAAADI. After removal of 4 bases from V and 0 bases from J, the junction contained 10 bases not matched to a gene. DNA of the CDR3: TGCGCCAGCAGTGGTTGGCTAGCGGGGAAACTAGCCAAAAACATTCAGTACTTC. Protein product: CASSGWLAGKLAKNIQYF.

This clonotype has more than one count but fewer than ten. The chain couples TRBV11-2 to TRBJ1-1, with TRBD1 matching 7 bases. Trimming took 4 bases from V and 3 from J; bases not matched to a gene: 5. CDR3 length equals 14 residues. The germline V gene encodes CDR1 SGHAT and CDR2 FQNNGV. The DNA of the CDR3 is TGTGCCAGCAGCTCGCGGACAGGATACACTGAAGCTTTCTTT. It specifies CASSSRTGYTEAFF.

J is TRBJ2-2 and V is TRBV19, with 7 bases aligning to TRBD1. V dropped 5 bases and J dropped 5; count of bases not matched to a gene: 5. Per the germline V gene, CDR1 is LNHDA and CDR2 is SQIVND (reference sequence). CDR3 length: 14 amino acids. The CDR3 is CASSFADRTGELFF. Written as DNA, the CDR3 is TGTGCCAGTAGTTTTGCGGACAGGACCGGGGAGCTGTTTTTT.

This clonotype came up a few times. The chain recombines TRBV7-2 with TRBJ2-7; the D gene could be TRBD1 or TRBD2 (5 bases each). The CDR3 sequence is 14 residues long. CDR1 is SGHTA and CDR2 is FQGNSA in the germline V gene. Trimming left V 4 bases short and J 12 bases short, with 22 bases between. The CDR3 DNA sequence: TGTGCCAGCAGCTCTCCCGGGACGTCGCATATACCGTACTTC. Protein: CASSSPGTSHIPYF.

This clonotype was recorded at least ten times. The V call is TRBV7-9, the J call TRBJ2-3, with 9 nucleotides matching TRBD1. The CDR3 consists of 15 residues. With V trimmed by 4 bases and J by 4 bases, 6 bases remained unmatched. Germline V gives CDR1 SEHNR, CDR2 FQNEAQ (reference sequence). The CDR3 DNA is TGTGCCAGCAGCTCTGACAGGGGGTTGGCAGATACGCAGTATTTT. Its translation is CASSSDRGLADTQYF.

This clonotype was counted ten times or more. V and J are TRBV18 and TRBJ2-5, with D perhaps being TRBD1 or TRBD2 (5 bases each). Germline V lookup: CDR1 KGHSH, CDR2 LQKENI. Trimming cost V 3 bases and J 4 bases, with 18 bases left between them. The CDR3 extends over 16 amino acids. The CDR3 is CASSPSGYRDVETQYF. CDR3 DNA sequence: TGTGCCAGCTCACCGTCAGGGTACCGGGACGTAGAGACCCAGTACTTC.